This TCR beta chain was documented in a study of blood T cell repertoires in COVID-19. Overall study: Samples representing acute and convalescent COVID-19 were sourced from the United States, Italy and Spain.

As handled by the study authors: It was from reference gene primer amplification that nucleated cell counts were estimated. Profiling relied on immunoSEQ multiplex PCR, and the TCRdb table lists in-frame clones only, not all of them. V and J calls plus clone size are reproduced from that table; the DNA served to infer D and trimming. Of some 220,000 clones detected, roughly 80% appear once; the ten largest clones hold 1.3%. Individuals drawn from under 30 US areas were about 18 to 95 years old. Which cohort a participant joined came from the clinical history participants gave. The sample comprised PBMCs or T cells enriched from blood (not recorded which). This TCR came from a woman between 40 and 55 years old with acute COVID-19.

The CDR3 nucleotides read TGTGCCACCAGTGCCCCAAGCGGGACTAGGCACTACAATGAGCAGTTCTTC. Amino acid sequence: CATSAPSGTRHYNEQFF. The genes are TRBV24-1 and TRBJ2-1, with 8 positions matching TRBD2. Germline V gene lookup returns CDR1 KGHDR and CDR2 SFDVKD. The CDR3 has 17 residues. The ends lost 5 bases at V and 3 bases at J; junction bases unmatched: 11.